The 27 T cell receptor beta chains below come from one sample, sequenced in a study of blood T cell repertoires in COVID-19. Method: immunoSEQ multiplex PCR; TCRdb's copy keeps in-frame clones and lacks some. Of tens of thousands of clones in the sample, about 90% were seen once. The sequencing sample was made of peripheral blood. The receptors stem from a man aged 50 to 60 with active or convalescent COVID-19.

The chain links TRBV15 to TRBJ1-1; D gene unclear. CDR1 LNHNV and CDR2 YYDKDF come from the germline V gene (reference sequence). CDR3 length: 17 residues. Between the trimmed V and J ends, which lost 0 bases and 1 base, there was a span of 15 bases. The CDR3 loop reads CATSRDDWAEANTEAFF. CDR3 nucleotides: TGTGCCACCAGCAGAGATGATTGGGCAGAAGCGAACACTGAAGCTTTCTTT. Complete variable domain (other parts from reference TRBV15 and TRBJ1-1): DAMVIQNPRYQVTQFGKPVTLSCSQTLNHNVMYWYQQKSSQAPKLLFHYYDKDFNNEADTPDNFQSRRPNTSFCFLDIRSPGLGDTAMYLCATSRDDWAEANTEAFFGQGTRLTVV.

The V call is TRBV3-1 (or the pseudogene TRBV3-2), the J call TRBJ1-5, with 8 positions matching TRBD1. This CDR3 spans 16 amino acids. Germline CDR1 LGHDT, CDR2 YNNKEL (reference sequence). The V segment lost 2 bases and the J segment 2 bases; nucleotides outside the gene matches: 5. CDR3 in amino acids: CASSQSRGQGNQPQHF. The CDR3 region has the DNA TGTGCCAGCAGCCAATCCAGGGGGCAGGGCAATCAGCCCCAGCATTTT.

The rearrangement joins TRBV7-9 to TRBJ1-3; 7 nucleotides agree with TRBD1. Germline CDR1 reads SEHNR; CDR2 reads FQNEAQ (reference sequence). The CDR3 is made up of 13 amino acids. Trimming removed 5 bases from V and 7 bases from J; junction bases left unmatched: 5. The CDR3 nucleotides are TGTGCCAGCAGCAGAGACAGGGAGAACACCATATATTTT. Protein: CASSRDRENTIYF.

The chain carries TRBV19 and TRBJ1-5; 9 nucleotides line up with TRBD1. Germline V gene lookup returns CDR1 LNHDA and CDR2 SQIVND (reference sequence). The length of the CDR3 is 15 residues. Trimming removed 1 base from V and 5 bases from J; junction bases left unmatched: 3. CDR3 in amino acids: CASSIGTGEHQPQHF. In DNA, the CDR3 is TGTGCCAGTAGTATAGGGACAGGGGAACATCAGCCCCAGCATTTT.

The genes are TRBV24-1 and TRBJ1-5, with D unresolved. This CDR3 region has 14 residues. V was cut by 3 bases and J by 7 bases, with 12 bases left in between. CDR1 and CDR2 from the germline V gene are KGHDR and SFDVKD. In DNA form, the CDR3 reads TGTGCCACCAGTGATCATGCCGGGGAACAGCCCCAGCATTTT. Translation: CATSDHAGEQPQHF.

The sample holds a few counts of this clone. The rearrangement uses TRBV3-1 (or the pseudogene TRBV3-2) and TRBJ1-1, with a tentative D call TRBD1 (5 bases). CDR1 and CDR2 from the germline V gene are LGHDT and YNNKEL (reference sequence). Trimming took 0 bases from V and 5 from J, leaving 13 bases between them. The CDR3 is 15 amino acids. DNA of the CDR3: TGTGCCAGCAGCCAAGATCCTGGGGCGGAGACTGAAGCTTTCTTT. Protein sequence: CASSQDPGAETEAFF.

The rearrangement links TRBV27 to TRBJ2-3, with 13 bases lining up with TRBD2. The CDR3 runs 16 residues. V gave up 5 bases and J gave up 5 bases; unmatched junction bases: 7. The V gene's germline CDR1 is MNHEY and CDR2 SMNVEV (reference sequence). CDR3 coding DNA: TGTGCCAGCAGTCCCCGACTAGCGGGAGGTCAAGATACGCAGTATTTT. Encoded protein: CASSPRLAGGQDTQYF.

This rearrangement joins TRBV13 to TRBJ2-6; D unclear. V was clipped by 7 bases and J by 0 bases, with 4 bases between them. The length of the CDR3 is 13 residues. The germline V gene encodes CDR1 PRHDT and CDR2 FYEKMQ (reference sequence). CDR3 residues: CASTYSGANVLTF. The CDR3 coding sequence is TGTGCCAGCACTTACTCTGGGGCCAACGTCCTGACTTTC.

The chain combines TRBV3-1 (or the pseudogene TRBV3-2) with TRBJ1-3, with 7 bases lining up with TRBD1. The CDR3 consists of 14 residues. J gave up 7 bases and V 5 bases, and 8 bases lay outside the gene matches. Germline assignment: CDR1 LGHDT and CDR2 YNNKEL (reference sequence). The CDR3, as DNA: TGTGCCAGCAGCGGATCCAGGGGGAAGAACACCATATATTTT. Translation gives CASSGSRGKNTIYF.

The V and J genes are TRBV5-4 and TRBJ1-4, with D perhaps matching TRBD1 (6 bases). This CDR3 has 14 amino acids. Looked up from germline, CDR1 is SGHNT and CDR2 is YYREEE (reference sequence). The V end was cut by 3 bases, the J end by 5 bases, with 11 bases between. In DNA form, the CDR3 reads TGTGCCAGCAGCTCGGACAGCCTGAATGAAAAACTGTTTTTT. The encoded protein is CASSSDSLNEKLFF.

The genes are TRBV11-2 and TRBJ1-2; a weak D match, TRBD1 (5 bases). In germline, CDR1 is SGHAT, CDR2 FQNNGV. V was shortened by 5 bases and J by 5 bases, with 12 bases between the two germline ends. CDR3 length: 13 residues. DNA of the CDR3: TGTGCCAGCAGCCGCGGTGGGGGGTATGGCTACACCTTC. Its protein is CASSRGGGYGYTF.

The genes are TRBV27 and TRBJ1-2, with 9 bases fitting TRBD1. Germline CDR1 MNHEY, CDR2 SMNVEV (reference sequence). J was trimmed by 4 bases and V by 5 bases; bases with no gene match: 2. CDR3 length equals 13 residues. CDR3 coding DNA: TGTGCCAGCAGTAGGGGACAGGGCTATGGCTACACCTTC. As protein: CASSRGQGYGYTF.

This chain joins TRBV30 and TRBJ2-1, with D perhaps matching TRBD2 (5 bases). The CDR3 runs to 14 residues. V shed 2 bases and J shed 4 bases, with 12 bases lying between them. Per the germline V gene, CDR1 is GTSNPN and CDR2 is SVGIG (reference sequence). The CDR3 protein is CAWSWESRYNEQFF. The CDR3, as DNA: TGTGCCTGGAGTTGGGAGAGCCGGTACAATGAGCAGTTCTTC.

The chain couples TRBV5-5 to TRBJ2-1, with D possibly matching TRBD2 (6 bases). Trimming removed 2 bases from V and 5 bases from J, with 20 bases in between. Germline assignment: CDR1 SGHKS and CDR2 YYEKEE (reference sequence). This CDR3 contains 17 residues. CDR3 sequence: CASSFIRSGDRHNEQFF. Written as DNA, the CDR3 is TGTGCCAGCAGCTTCATAAGATCGGGAGACAGACACAATGAGCAGTTCTTC.

The V gene is TRBV7-9, the J gene TRBJ2-1, with TRBD2 matching over 10 bases. V dropped 4 bases and J dropped 8; count of bases not matched to a gene: 20. The CDR3 runs 19 residues. CDR1 and CDR2 from the germline V gene are SEHNR and FQNEAQ (reference sequence). The DNA of the CDR3 is TGTGCCAGCAGCTCGCCCGCCGGGCTAGCGGGAGTCCCCGCGTATGAGCAGTTCTTC. Protein product: CASSSPAGLAGVPAYEQFF.

CDR3 amino acids: CASSHRGGGIETQYF. The CDR3 nucleotides read TGTGCCAGCAGCCACCGAGGGGGCGGGATAGAGACCCAGTACTTC. The V gene is TRBV3-1 (or the pseudogene TRBV3-2), the J gene TRBJ2-5; D possibly corresponds to TRBD1 (7 bases). This CDR3 has 15 amino acids. CDR1 and CDR2 (germline): LGHDT, YNNKEL (reference sequence). Trimming took off 3 bases at V and 4 bases at J, with 15 bases between the two ends.

The J gene is TRBJ2-1, the V gene TRBV28; weak D call: TRBD2 (6 bases). Germline CDR1 and CDR2: MDHEN and SYDVKM. CDR3 length: 16 amino acids. With 4 bases removed from V and 3 bases from J, the gap between germline ends came to 16 bases. The CDR3 region is CASSSPLAEIYNEQFF. In DNA form, the CDR3 reads TGTGCCAGCAGTTCCCCACTAGCAGAAATCTACAATGAGCAGTTCTTC.

J is TRBJ1-5 and V is TRBV7-2, with D maybe TRBD1 (5 bases). The CDR3 has 16 amino acids. CDR1 is SGHTA, CDR2 FQGNSA, per germline. V lost 3 bases and J lost 5, with 17 bases in between. CDR3 protein: CASSLVFRAWDQPQHF. CDR3 DNA: TGTGCCAGCAGCTTGGTTTTCAGGGCATGGGATCAGCCCCAGCATTTT.

The CDR3 DNA is TGTGCCAGCCCTGCGAGGGGGCAAGAGGACTATGGCTACACCTTC. Translated, it gives CASPARGQEDYGYTF. This chain uses TRBV2 with TRBJ1-2, with 7 bases that match TRBD1. The germline V gene encodes CDR1 SNHLY and CDR2 FYNNEI. V trimming: 8 bases; J trimming: 3 bases; junction bases outside the gene matches: 12. CDR3 length: 15 residues.

The chain joins TRBV7-2 to TRBJ1-2; D is undetermined. This CDR3 has 13 residues. Trimming removed 5 bases at V and 3 bases at J, with 10 bases between. The germline V gene encodes CDR1 SGHTA and CDR2 FQGNSA. The CDR3 sequence is CASSTRRDYGYTF. DNA of the CDR3: TGTGCCAGCAGCACTAGGAGGGACTATGGCTACACCTTC. Full variable domain (remainder filled in from reference TRBV7-2 and TRBJ1-2): GAGVSQSPSNKVTEKGKDVELRCDPISGHTALYWYRQSLGQGLEFLIYFQGNSAPDKSGLPSDRFSAERTGGSVSTLTIQRTQQEDSAVYLCASSTRRDYGYTFGSGTRLTVV.

The chain is built from TRBV5-1 and TRBJ2-7, with 7 positions matching TRBD2. This CDR3 region has 14 residues. Trimming removed 4 bases from V and 2 bases from J; junction bases left unmatched: 6. CDR1 SGHRS and CDR2 YFSETQ come from the germline V gene. The chain's CDR3 is CASSVLAEPYEQYF. CDR3 coding DNA: TGCGCCAGCAGCGTTCTAGCGGAACCCTACGAGCAGTACTTC.

The rearrangement uses TRBV27 and TRBJ1-1; TRBD1 might be the D (6 bases). The CDR3 runs to 14 residues. Trimming took off 0 bases at V and 3 bases at J, with 8 bases between the two ends. CDR1 MNHEY and CDR2 SMNVEV come from the germline V gene (reference sequence). The CDR3: CASSLSRTDTEAFF. The CDR3 DNA reads as TGTGCCAGCAGTTTATCGAGGACAGACACTGAAGCTTTCTTT.

This clone was seen only once. The V and J genes are TRBV27 and TRBJ2-7; D might be TRBD2 (5 bases). Trimming took 8 bases from V and 1 from J, leaving 9 bases between them. CDR3 size: 12 residues. CDR1 and CDR2 (germline): MNHEY, SMNVEV (reference sequence). The DNA for the CDR3 is TGTGCCAGCGGACCGGGGTCCTACGAGCAGTACTTC. It is translated as CASGPGSYEQYF.

The chain carries TRBV11-2 and TRBJ1-2; perhaps TRBD1 as D (6 bases). From germline, CDR1 is SGHAT and CDR2 FQNNGV. This CDR3 is built from 19 residues. The ends were cut back, 1 base at V and 8 bases at J, with 29 bases in the middle. Here the CDR3 reads CASSLAQAGGAMSSRGYTF. The DNA for the CDR3 is TGTGCCAGCAGCTTAGCTCAGGCTGGGGGGGCCATGTCATCACGGGGCTACACCTTC.

The DNA for the CDR3 is TGTGCCAGCAGCGTAGGAGCGCTGGCAGATACGCAGTATTTT. Its protein product is CASSVGALADTQYF. The V and J genes are TRBV9 and TRBJ2-3; D ambiguous. The CDR3 totals 14 residues. The germline V gene encodes CDR1 SGDLS and CDR2 YYNGEE. Trimming shortened V by 0 bases and J by 4 bases, and 9 bases separated the two germline ends.

The chain is built from TRBV5-1 and TRBJ1-1; D ambiguous. The CDR3 has 13 amino acids. V lost 4 bases, J lost 5 bases, and 12 bases lay in between. In germline, CDR1 is SGHRS, CDR2 YFSETQ. Here the CDR3 DNA reads TGCGCCAGCAGCCCCGCGGAGGTTACTGAAGCTTTCTTT. It codes for CASSPAEVTEAFF.

The genes are TRBV10-1 and TRBJ2-7; D ambiguous. Germline CDR1 and CDR2: WNHNN and SYGVQD (reference sequence). CDR3 length: 14 amino acids. Trimming removed 2 bases at V and 3 bases at J, with 11 bases between. CDR3 region: CASSEDPLDYEQYF. The CDR3 bases are TGCGCCAGCAGTGAGGACCCCCTAGACTACGAGCAGTACTTC.